The rows below give T cell receptor beta chains drawn from one sample of a study of blood T cell repertoires in COVID-19. Profiled with immunoSEQ multiplex PCR; TCRdb holds only in-frame clones, not every one. Of approximately 67,000 clones listed, less than 85% are singletons. The sample consisted of peripheral blood. These TCRs come from a man aged 55 to 70 with acute or convalescent COVID-19. The CDR3 runs from the conserved cysteine through the conserved F or W. The D gene is left open where the match is weak. Not every row has a clone size; where given, it reads once, few, many or a size class.

cdr3_nt,cdr3_aa,d_call,j_call,v_call,clone_size
TGTGCCAGCTCACCCCGACAGGGGCTGATAGGTAGCACCGGGGAGCTGTTTTTT,CASSPRQGLIGSTGELFF,TRBD1,TRBJ2-2,TRBV18,.
TGTGCCTGGAGTTATGGGGGAGGATCGAACACTGAAGCTTTCTTT,CAWSYGGGSNTEAFF,.,TRBJ1-1,TRBV30,few
TGCAGCGTTGCTGACAGGGGCGTCAGCTACGAGCAGTACTTC,CSVADRGVSYEQYF,TRBD1,TRBJ2-7,TRBV29-1,.
TGTGCCAGCAGCTGGGGGACAGTGTACCAAGAGACCCAGTACTTC,CASSWGTVYQETQYF,TRBD1,TRBJ2-5,TRBV5-6,.
TGTGCCAGCAGCTTTCTAGCGGGGAAGGAGGGCGGGGAGCTGTTTTTT,CASSFLAGKEGGELFF,TRBD2,TRBJ2-2,TRBV11-3,.
TGTGCCAGCAGTTGGGGGACTAGCGGGACAGATACGCAGTATTTT,CASSWGTSGTDTQYF,TRBD2,TRBJ2-3,TRBV6-2/TRBV6-3,.
TGTGCCAGCAGTAATCGCGACAGTTTTAATTCACCCCTCCACTTT,CASSNRDSFNSPLHF,.,TRBJ1-6,TRBV2,.
TGTGCCAGCAGTGAAGCGCGCGGGTGGACTGAAGCTTTCTTT,CASSEARGWTEAFF,.,TRBJ1-1,TRBV2,few
TGTGCCAGCAGTTACCGCGCAGGAGGGACAGATACGCAGTATTTT,CASSYRAGGTDTQYF,.,TRBJ2-3,TRBV6-2/TRBV6-3,.
TGTGCCAGCAGTTTTTCCCGCAATGAGCAGTTCTTC,CASSFSRNEQFF,.,TRBJ2-1,TRBV12-3/TRBV12-4,many
TGTGCCAGCAGGGTTGGTCTAGACTATGGCTACACCTTC,CASRVGLDYGYTF,.,TRBJ1-2,TRBV2,medium-sized
TGTGCCAGCAGTTCTCTAGCGGGGGGAACCACTTACACCGGGGAGCTGTTTTTT,CASSSLAGGTTYTGELFF,TRBD2,TRBJ2-2,TRBV6-4,.
TGTGCCATCAGGGCCTTAGCGGGGGGGCCCTACGAGCAGTACTTC,CAIRALAGGPYEQYF,TRBD2,TRBJ2-7,TRBV10-3,.
TGTGCCAGCAGCCGTCGACAGGCCCAGCAAGAGACCCAGTACTTC,CASSRRQAQQETQYF,.,TRBJ2-5,TRBV11-3,.
TGCAGCGTAGGGGGAGTGCACAGGGACCTTCTTGGCTACACCTTC,CSVGGVHRDLLGYTF,.,TRBJ1-2,TRBV29-1,.
TGTGCCAGCAGACCTAAGAATAGCGGGGGAGTTCTGATTTACAATGAGCAGTTCTTC,CASRPKNSGGVLIYNEQFF,TRBD2,TRBJ2-1,TRBV7-9,.
TGTGCCAGCATTGGTATAGGGGCGAACACTGAAGCTTTCTTT,CASIGIGANTEAFF,.,TRBJ1-1,TRBV25-1,.
TGTGCCAGCAGTCGGCTGACAGGGTTCGGCTACACCTTC,CASSRLTGFGYTF,TRBD1,TRBJ1-2,TRBV6-2/TRBV6-3,.
TGCAGCGTTAACCGGAATGAAAAACTGTTTTTT,CSVNRNEKLFF,.,TRBJ1-4,TRBV29-1,.
TGTGCCAGCAGCTGGCGGACTGCAGCATACAATGAGCAGTTCTTC,CASSWRTAAYNEQFF,.,TRBJ2-1,TRBV7-2,.
TGTGCCAGCAGCAGGGAGGGTTTATATGGCTACACCTTC,CASSREGLYGYTF,.,TRBJ1-2,TRBV6-5,.
TGTGCCAGCAGCGCTATCTTGTTGGCAGGGGCTAACTATGGCTACACCTTC,CASSAILLAGANYGYTF,.,TRBJ1-2,TRBV27,few
TGCGCCAGCAGCCAGACAGTCATGAACACTGAAGCTTTCTTT,CASSQTVMNTEAFF,.,TRBJ1-1,TRBV5-1,.
TGCGCCAGCAGCTTGGCACTAGCGGGGGTCCAAGAGACCCAGTACTTC,CASSLALAGVQETQYF,TRBD2,TRBJ2-5,TRBV5-1,.
TGTGCCAGCAGCCCTGGCGGGGCAGCTGCGGGGTATGAGCAGTTCTTC,CASSPGGAAAGYEQFF,.,TRBJ2-1,TRBV5-4,.
TGTGCCAGTAGGGAGACAGGGGACTACACTGAAGCTTTCTTT,CASRETGDYTEAFF,TRBD1,TRBJ1-1,TRBV19,.
TGTGCCAGCAGTTCGTCTCCCGGGGGGGCCTACAATGAGCAGTTCTTC,CASSSSPGGAYNEQFF,TRBD2,TRBJ2-1,TRBV6-2/TRBV6-3,.
TGTGCCAGCTCCCGCCAGGGGGATGAGCAGTTCTTC,CASSRQGDEQFF,TRBD1,TRBJ2-1,TRBV18,.
TGTGCCAGCAGCAAAGGACAGGGGATCTACACCTTC,CASSKGQGIYTF,TRBD1,TRBJ1-2,TRBV7-2,.
TGTGCCAGCAGTTTAACTTTTGAAAAACTGTTTTTT,CASSLTFEKLFF,.,TRBJ1-4,TRBV12-3/TRBV12-4,.
TGTGCCAGTAGCTACGATAGCAATCAGCCCCAGCATTTT,CASSYDSNQPQHF,.,TRBJ1-5,TRBV19,.
TGTGCCAGCAGACCTACAGGGGGGAATAATGAAAAACTGTTTTTT,CASRPTGGNNEKLFF,TRBD1,TRBJ1-4,TRBV6-5,.
TGTGCCAGCAGCTCTGCCGGGACTAGCCTTCAAGAGACCCAGTACTTC,CASSSAGTSLQETQYF,TRBD2,TRBJ2-5,TRBV5-4,.
TGTGCCAGCAGCCCCAACAGGGTAGAGGCTGGAAACACCATATATTTT,CASSPNRVEAGNTIYF,.,TRBJ1-3,TRBV7-2,.
TGTGCCAGCAGCGCCCGACAGGGACGCTATGGGGGCTCTGGAAACACCATATATTTT,CASSARQGRYGGSGNTIYF,TRBD1,TRBJ1-3,TRBV9,few
TGTGCCAGCAGCCAAGTCGGGGGTACTCAGCCCCAGCATTTT,CASSQVGGTQPQHF,.,TRBJ1-5,TRBV4-2,.
TGTGCCAGCAGACGGGAGGGCCCGTCTGGGGACAATTCACCCCTCCACTTT,CASRREGPSGDNSPLHF,.,TRBJ1-6,TRBV5-4,few
TGTGCCAGCAGCCCAGCGGGACTGCCTTTCGATACGCAGTATTTT,CASSPAGLPFDTQYF,TRBD2,TRBJ2-3,TRBV9,.
TGTGCCAGCAGCTTGGAACTAGCGGGGGGGTCCTACAATGAGCAGTTCTTC,CASSLELAGGSYNEQFF,TRBD2,TRBJ2-1,TRBV5-4,.
TGTGCCAGCAGCGCAAAAGACAGGGGTTATGGCTACACCTTC,CASSAKDRGYGYTF,TRBD1,TRBJ1-2,TRBV9,.
TGCGCCAGCAGTCAATTTCAGGGGGCAGGGCAGCCCCAGCATTTT,CASSQFQGAGQPQHF,TRBD1,TRBJ1-5,TRBV23-1,.
TGCGCCAGCAGCTTGGCCCAGGGTTCGGGAAACACCATATATTTT,CASSLAQGSGNTIYF,.,TRBJ1-3,TRBV5-1,.
TGTGCCAGCAGTGCCGGGACAGGGGGCAAGGGGACTGAAGCTTTCTTT,CASSAGTGGKGTEAFF,TRBD1,TRBJ1-1,TRBV6-1,few
TGTGCCTGGAGTGTATACGGGGAGGGGACAGATACGCAGTATTTT,CAWSVYGEGTDTQYF,TRBD2,TRBJ2-3,TRBV30,.
TGTGCCAGCAGCCCTCAAATACACTCCTACAATGAGCAGTTCTTC,CASSPQIHSYNEQFF,.,TRBJ2-1,TRBV5-8,.
TGTGCCAGCCGACCCGTACGAGGGATGAACACTGAAGCTTTCTTT,CASRPVRGMNTEAFF,.,TRBJ1-1,TRBV3-1/TRBV3-2,.
TGTGCCAGCAGTGAAGCGCGGCACCCGATCGGGACCGGGGAGCTGTTTTTT,CASSEARHPIGTGELFF,.,TRBJ2-2,TRBV2,.
TGTGCCAGCAGTGAACAGAGGGGGTCGATCCAAGAGACCCAGTACTTC,CASSEQRGSIQETQYF,.,TRBJ2-5,TRBV25-1,.
TGTGCCTGGAGTGGCACGGGGGATCAGCCCCAGCATTTT,CAWSGTGDQPQHF,.,TRBJ1-5,TRBV30,.
TGTGCCAGCAGGCTGACTAGCGGTAAAGAGACCCAGTACTTC,CASRLTSGKETQYF,TRBD2,TRBJ2-5,TRBV2,.
TGTGCCACCAGTGACCCAGGGACTGGGGCCAACGTCCTGACTTTC,CATSDPGTGANVLTF,.,TRBJ2-6,TRBV24-1,.
TGTGCCAGCAGTGCGTACACTGAAGCTTTCTTT,CASSAYTEAFF,.,TRBJ1-1,TRBV6-2/TRBV6-3,.